Each of the 29 T cell receptor beta chains below was sequenced from the same sample in a study of cytomegalovirus exposure and HLA in healthy donors. Researchers ran the PCR with 60 Vbeta and 13 Jbeta primers. Only in-frame clones appear in the TCRdb table, and some are missing; sequencing was by immunoSEQ multiplex PCR. Seen here are over 150,000 clones, around 78% observed once, and the top ten hold roughly 3%. The sequencing input was PBMCs. The source is a woman between 50 and 59 years old in good health and CMV-seropositive.

This clone turned up a few times. This chain's CDR3 is CASSEDGADYGYTF. The DNA for the CDR3 is TGCGCCAGCAGTGAGGATGGGGCAGACTATGGCTACACCTTC. The chain couples TRBV10-2 to TRBJ1-2; TRBD1 is a possible D gene (5 bases). V shed 2 bases and J shed 3 bases, with 10 bases lying between them. Germline lookup yields CDR1 WSHSY and CDR2 SAAADI. The CDR3 has 14 amino acids.

J is TRBJ1-2 and V is TRBV28, with 7 bases fitting TRBD1. CDR1 is MDHEN, CDR2 SYDVKM, per germline. CDR3 length: 14 amino acids. V lost 5 bases and J lost 9; bases outside the gene matches: 12. CDR3 protein: CASSVPRQGKSYTF. The DNA for the CDR3 is TGTGCCAGCAGTGTGCCCCGACAGGGTAAGAGCTACACCTTC.

This chain uses TRBV29-1 with TRBJ1-1; the D gene is possibly TRBD1 (5 bases). The CDR3 is 12 amino acids. V lost 4 bases, J lost 6 bases, and 12 bases lay in between. Per germline, CDR1 SQVTM and CDR2 ANQGSEA. Written as DNA, the CDR3 is TGCAGCGTTGCCCGGGGGGTGGCTGAAGCTTTCTTT. Translating it yields CSVARGVAEAFF.

The V call is TRBV7-9, the J call TRBJ2-3; the D gene is possibly TRBD2 (6 bases). Between the trimmed V and J ends, which lost 3 bases and 0 bases, there was a span of 10 bases. Germline loops: CDR1 SEHNR, CDR2 FQNEAQ (reference sequence). This CDR3 comprises 15 residues. The CDR3 region has the DNA TGTGCCAGCAGCTTTAGCGGCTCTAGCACAGATACGCAGTATTTT. Protein: CASSFSGSSTDTQYF.

As for this clone: One end of the junction is discordant with germline, which a read error may explain. The rearrangement uses TRBV7-7 and TRBJ1-2; tentatively, D is TRBD1 (6 bases). The CDR3 spans 14 residues. Per germline, CDR1 SSHAT and CDR2 FNYEAQ (reference sequence). CDR3 loop: CASSPGDRGYGYTF. CDR3 sequence (DNA): TGTGCTAGCAGCCCAGGGGACCGGGGCTATGGCTACACCTTC.

V and J are TRBV28 and TRBJ2-7; D not certain. The V end was cut by 2 bases, the J end by 5 bases, with 10 bases between. Germline lookup yields CDR1 MDHEN and CDR2 SYDVKM. This CDR3 spans 13 amino acids. CDR3 DNA sequence: TGTGCCAGCAGTTTAATCCCTCTCGACGAGCAGTACTTC. Its protein is CASSLIPLDEQYF.

This rearrangement joins TRBV7-9 to TRBJ2-7; TRBD1 matches at 8 bases. Trimming cost V 0 bases and J 1 base; bases outside gene matches: 2. Looked up from germline, CDR1 is SEHNR and CDR2 is FQNEAQ (reference sequence). This CDR3 has 15 amino acids. The CDR3 reads CASSLAYRGSYEQYF. CDR3 coding DNA: TGTGCCAGCAGCTTAGCGTACAGGGGGTCCTACGAGCAGTACTTC.

For the CDR3, the DNA is TGTGCCAGCAGCTTGGAGGTCAGGGGGAGCGGCTACACCTTC. Residues: CASSLEVRGSGYTF. The rearrangement uses TRBV5-4 and TRBJ1-2; 7 nucleotides align to TRBD1. The V gene's germline CDR1 is SGHNT and CDR2 YYREEE (reference sequence). This CDR3 is built from 14 residues. J gave up 8 bases and V 0 bases, and 7 bases lay outside the gene matches.

This clone has a handful of counts. The chain has TRBV28 and TRBJ2-2; weak D call: TRBD2 (5 bases). The V end lost 7 bases, the J end lost 1 base, and 10 bases lay between the germline ends. The germline V gene has CDR1 MDHEN and CDR2 SYDVKM. The CDR3 length is 14 residues. The CDR3 nucleotides are TGTGCCAGCATCCAGCGGCTGAACACCGGGGAGCTGTTTTTT. Protein sequence: CASIQRLNTGELFF.

This sequence joins TRBV21-1 and TRBJ2-1; TRBD1, the table's D call, lacks a check against the DNA. TRBV21-1 is a known pseudogene. The CDR3 length is 16 residues. This CDR3 reads CASSKGWLYDLNEQFF. The CDR3 DNA reads as TGTGCCAGCAGCAAAGGGTGGCTTTATGATTTGAATGAGCAGTTCTTC.

This clone was counted once. This chain connects TRBV7-2 to TRBJ2-1; 9 nucleotides match TRBD2. Trimming took 1 base from V and 8 from J; bases not matched to a gene: 6. The CDR3 is made up of 15 amino acids. Germline assignment: CDR1 SGHTA and CDR2 FQGNSA. CDR3 nucleotide sequence: TGTGCCAGCAGCTTAGGCGGGGGGGCCACACATGAGCAGTTCTTC. Translation gives CASSLGGGATHEQFF.

This clone was picked up one time. The chain combines TRBV7-2 with TRBJ2-3, with 8 nucleotides matching TRBD2. Germline V gene lookup returns CDR1 SGHTA and CDR2 FQGNSA. The CDR3 is 16 residues long. With V trimmed by 1 base and J by 7 bases, 10 bases remained unmatched. The CDR3 spells CASSLDTGGGRNTQYF. In DNA, the CDR3 is TGTGCCAGCAGCTTAGATACCGGGGGGGGGAGGAATACGCAGTATTTT.

Turning to this clone: Mismatch with germline at one junction end may stem from a read error. This rearrangement joins TRBV7-9 to TRBJ2-3; 12 nucleotides line up with TRBD2. Germline lookup yields CDR1 SEHNR and CDR2 FQNEAQ (reference sequence). This CDR3 has 17 residues. CDR3 residues: CSSGSSGGARSTDTQYF. CDR3 bases: TGTTCCAGCGGATCTAGCGGGGGGGCCCGTAGCACAGATACGCAGTATTTT.

The chain employs TRBV9 and TRBJ2-7; 12 bases line up with TRBD2. The germline CDR1 and CDR2 sequences are SGDLS and YYNGEE. This CDR3 has 17 amino acids. Losses at the gene ends were 0 bases for V and 4 bases for J; bases not matched to a gene: 8. CDR3 nucleotides: TGTGCCAGCAGCGTAGACCCGACTAGCGGGGGACCTTACGAGCAGTACTTC. It translates to CASSVDPTSGGPYEQYF. The full variable domain, in which reference TRBV9 and TRBJ2-7 provide the parts outside the CDR3, is DSGVTQTPKHLITATGQRVTLRCSPRSGDLSVYWYQQSLDQGLQFLIQYYNGEERAKGNILERFSAQQFPDLHSELNLSSLELGDSALYFCASSVDPTSGGPYEQYFGPGTRLTVT.

V gene TRBV7-8 combines with J gene TRBJ1-5, with TRBD1 matching 9 bases. The CDR3 is made up of 13 amino acids. Germline CDR1 is SGHVS and CDR2 is FQNEAQ. After removal of 5 bases from V and 9 bases from J, the junction contained 5 bases not matched to a gene. CDR3 in DNA: TGTGCCAGCAGCATAAAGGACAGGGGGCCCCAGCATTTT. The encoded protein is CASSIKDRGPQHF.

V usage is TRBV11-3 and J usage is TRBJ2-1, with TRBD2 matching over 8 bases. V gave up 7 bases and J gave up 9 bases; unmatched junction bases: 14. CDR3 length: 15 residues. Per germline, CDR1 SGHNT and CDR2 YENEEA. The CDR3 loop reads CASNPQGLGFSEQFF. The CDR3 bases are TGTGCCAGCAACCCCCAGGGACTAGGATTCAGTGAGCAGTTCTTC. Supplemented by reference TRBV11-3 and TRBJ2-1, the full variable domain reads EAGVVQSPRYKIIEKKQPVAFWCNPISGHNTLYWYLQNLGQGPELLIRYENEEAVDDSQLPKDRFSAERLKGVDSTLKIQPAELGDSAVYLCASNPQGLGFSEQFFGPGTRLTVL.

The genes are TRBV6-5 and TRBJ1-2; 10 nucleotides match TRBD1. Germline loops: CDR1 MNHEY, CDR2 SVGAGI. The CDR3 extends over 15 amino acids. Germline trimming cut 4 bases from V and 3 bases from J; bases unmatched to any gene: 5. The CDR3 reads CASSCGQGVYYGYTF. CDR3 coding DNA: TGTGCCAGCAGTTGCGGACAGGGGGTCTACTATGGCTACACCTTC.

The J gene is TRBJ1-5, the V gene TRBV21-1; the D call of TRBD1 is as the table states it, not checked on the DNA. TRBV21-1 is a recognized pseudogene. The CDR3 loop spans 15 amino acids. The DNA of the CDR3 is TGTGCCAGCAGCAAAGATGGGGTGGACAGACAGCCCCAGCATTTT. Amino acids: CASSKDGVDRQPQHF.

V and J are TRBV27 and TRBJ2-2; a possible D gene is TRBD1 (5 bases). CDR1 and CDR2 from the germline V gene are MNHEY and SMNVEV (reference sequence). Trimming took off 2 bases at V and 2 bases at J, with 9 bases between the two ends. The CDR3 sequence is 15 residues long. CDR3 in amino acids: CASSLNGANTGELFF. The CDR3 DNA sequence: TGTGCCAGCAGTTTAAATGGGGCTAACACCGGGGAGCTGTTTTTT.

The chain is built from TRBV13 and TRBJ1-2; no firm D call. The CDR3 covers 15 residues. Looked up from germline, CDR1 is PRHDT and CDR2 is FYEKMQ (reference sequence). Trimming removed 6 bases from V and 2 bases from J, with 16 bases in between. The CDR3 spells CASRFAGSRNYGYTF. CDR3 in DNA: TGTGCCAGCAGATTTGCGGGGAGTCGCAACTATGGCTACACCTTC.

The chain is built from TRBV9 and TRBJ2-5; 10 bases line up with TRBD1. Per the germline V gene, CDR1 is SGDLS and CDR2 is YYNGEE. This CDR3 is 15 amino acids long. Trimming at V came to 3 bases and at J to 4 bases, leaving 6 bases not matched to a gene. CDR3 DNA sequence: TGTGCCAGCAGCGGGGGGGACAGGGGCCGAGAGACCCAGTACTTC. It yields the protein CASSGGDRGRETQYF.

This clone was counted only a few times. The chain has TRBV4-2 and TRBJ2-2; D ambiguous. Trimming pared 0 bases from V and 4 bases from J, leaving 9 bases between. In germline, CDR1 is LGHNA, CDR2 YNFKEQ. This CDR3 is 15 amino acids long. The CDR3 region is CASSQDGIVTGELFF. The CDR3 DNA is TGTGCCAGCAGCCAAGATGGTATAGTCACCGGGGAGCTGTTTTTT.

This chain links TRBV11-2 with TRBJ2-7; 7 nucleotides match TRBD2. CDR1 and CDR2 from the germline V gene are SGHAT and FQNNGV. V was pared by 4 bases and J by 0 bases, with 6 bases of the junction left unmatched. The CDR3 is made up of 15 amino acids. This chain's CDR3 is CASSSLGGGSYEQYF. CDR3 nucleotide sequence: TGTGCCAGCAGCTCCTTGGGCGGGGGCTCCTACGAGCAGTACTTC.

This clone was recorded a few times. The chain has TRBV5-1 and TRBJ2-1; 8 bases line up with TRBD2. CDR1 SGHRS and CDR2 YFSETQ come from the germline V gene. This CDR3 is built from 15 residues. Germline trimming cut 6 bases from V and 3 bases from J; bases unmatched to any gene: 8. For the CDR3, the DNA is TGCGCCAGCAAGCGGGGACTAGAGGACTACAATGAGCAGTTCTTC. It encodes CASKRGLEDYNEQFF.

The V call is TRBV7-2, the J call TRBJ2-1; 8 bases line up with TRBD1. The CDR3 has 16 residues. Germline V gene sequence: CDR1 SGHTA, CDR2 FQGNSA. After removal of 3 bases from V and 10 bases from J, the junction contained 14 bases not matched to a gene. CDR3 protein: CASSFMGNRGTGEQFF. CDR3 sequence (DNA): TGTGCCAGCAGCTTTATGGGGAACAGGGGGACGGGGGAGCAGTTCTTC.

The table lists this clone with a few counts. CDR3 sequence (DNA): TGTGCCATCAGTGGCTCCGGCGGCATACAGGGGGCTGGTTCACCCCTCCACTTT. Translating gives CAISGSGGIQGAGSPLHF. V usage is TRBV10-3 and J usage is TRBJ1-6, with TRBD1 matching over 9 bases. CDR1 is ENHRY and CDR2 is SYGVKD in the germline V gene. Unmatched junction bases numbered 16, after V lost 4 bases and J lost 9 bases. This CDR3 comprises 18 residues.

The chain uses TRBV9 and TRBJ2-1; 8 bases are shared with TRBD1. The CDR3 has 15 residues. Trimming cost V 0 bases and J 4 bases; bases outside gene matches: 3. Germline CDR1 is SGDLS and CDR2 is YYNGEE. In DNA form, the CDR3 reads TGTGCCAGCAGCGTAGTGGGACAGGAGTACAATGAGCAGTTCTTC. It translates to CASSVVGQEYNEQFF.

Only one count was recorded for this clone. The J gene is TRBJ2-3, the V gene TRBV9; 11 nucleotides align to TRBD2. The V gene's germline CDR1 is SGDLS and CDR2 YYNGEE. This CDR3 has 15 amino acids. The ends lost 4 bases at V and 4 bases at J; junction bases unmatched: 5. CDR3 in DNA: TGTGCCAGCAGCAGTAGCGGGAGGGCCTCAGATACGCAGTATTTT. It yields the protein CASSSSGRASDTQYF.

The rearrangement uses TRBV9 and TRBJ2-3; D might be TRBD1 (6 bases). The V gene's germline CDR1 is SGDLS and CDR2 YYNGEE. V was trimmed by 4 bases and J by 0 bases, leaving 15 bases between them. This CDR3 spans 16 amino acids. The CDR3 nucleotides are TGTGCCAGCAGCCCAGGGGCAGACCAGAGCACAGATACGCAGTATTTT. This encodes CASSPGADQSTDTQYF.